This paragraph reports one T cell receptor (beta chain). The sample is drawn from a study of shared clonotypes between healthy human individuals. Turning to the study itself: Donors consisted of two women and a few men between 18 and 49.

The assay used deep level. The authors' processing: Junction-only sequences without quality scores came from ImmunoSEQ, so filtering differed. Measured with immunoSEQ multiplex PCR; TCRdb has only the in-frame clones, and not every one. V and J calls and clone size are given by that table; D and trimming were obtained from the DNA. The sample contains roughly 2.1 million clones, roughly 91% of which appear only once. The J segment lost 5 bases and the V segment lost 2 bases, leaving 7 bases of the junction unmatched. Germline values: CDR1 MNHEY, CDR2 SVGAGI. The length of the CDR3 is 15 residues. Naive CD8 cells comprised CD45RO-negative, CCR7-positively selected cells, excluding terminally differentiated effector memory CD45RA+ cells.

The source is a man aged 18-30 years in good health. Some clones in this sample may be carry-over from other donors' samples. The sample consisted of naive CD8+ T cells from PBMCs. This sequence joins TRBV6-5 and TRBJ2-5, with 8 bases fitting TRBD2. Written as DNA, the CDR3 is TGTGCCAGCAGTTACGGCGGACTAGCATGGGAGACCCAGTACTTC. Translation gives CASSYGGLAWETQYF.